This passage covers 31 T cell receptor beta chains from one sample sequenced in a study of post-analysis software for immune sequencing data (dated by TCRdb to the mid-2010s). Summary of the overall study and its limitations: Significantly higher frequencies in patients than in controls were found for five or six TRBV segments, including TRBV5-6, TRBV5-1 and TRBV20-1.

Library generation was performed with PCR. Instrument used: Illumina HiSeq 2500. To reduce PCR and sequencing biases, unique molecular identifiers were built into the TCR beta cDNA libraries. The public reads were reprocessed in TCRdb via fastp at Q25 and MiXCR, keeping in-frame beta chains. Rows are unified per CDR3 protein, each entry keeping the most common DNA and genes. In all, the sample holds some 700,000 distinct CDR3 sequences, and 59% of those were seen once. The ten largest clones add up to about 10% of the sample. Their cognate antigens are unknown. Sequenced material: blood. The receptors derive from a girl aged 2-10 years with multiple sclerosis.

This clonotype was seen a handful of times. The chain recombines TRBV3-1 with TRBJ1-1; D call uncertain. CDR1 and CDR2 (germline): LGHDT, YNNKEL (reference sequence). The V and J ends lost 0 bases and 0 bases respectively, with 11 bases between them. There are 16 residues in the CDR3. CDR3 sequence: CASSQDMPGLNTEAFF. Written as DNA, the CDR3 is TGTGCCAGCAGCCAAGATATGCCGGGCCTGAACACTGAAGCTTTCTTT.

CDR3 protein: CASRLAGTTGDTQYF. CDR3 coding DNA: TGTGCCAGCAGGCTTGCCGGGACAACTGGAGATACGCAGTATTTT. The chain links TRBV12-3 or TRBV12-4 to TRBJ2-3, with D tentatively TRBD1 (6 bases). Trimming stripped 6 bases from V and 5 bases from J, with 18 bases between. There are 15 residues in the CDR3.

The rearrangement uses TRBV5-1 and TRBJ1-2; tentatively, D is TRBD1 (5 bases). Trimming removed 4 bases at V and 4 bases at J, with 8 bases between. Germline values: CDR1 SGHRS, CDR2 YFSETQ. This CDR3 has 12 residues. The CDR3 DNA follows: TGCGCCAGCAGCAAGGACACCTATGGCTACACCTTC. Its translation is CASSKDTYGYTF. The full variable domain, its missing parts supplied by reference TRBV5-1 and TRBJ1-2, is KAGVTQTPRYLIKTRGQQVTLSCSPISGHRSVSWYQQTPGQGLQFLFEYFSETQRNKGNFPGRFSGRQFSNSRSEMNVSTLELGDSALYLCASSKDTYGYTFGSGTRLTVV.

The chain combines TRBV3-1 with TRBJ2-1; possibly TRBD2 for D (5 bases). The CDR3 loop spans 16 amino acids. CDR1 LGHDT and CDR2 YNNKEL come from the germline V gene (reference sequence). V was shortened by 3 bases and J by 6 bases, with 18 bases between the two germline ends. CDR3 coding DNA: TGTGCCAGCAGCCAGATAACTAGTTCGGGTTCCAATGAGCAGTTCTTC. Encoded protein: CASSQITSSGSNEQFF.

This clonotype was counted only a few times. In DNA, the CDR3 is TGTGCCAGCAGCAAAGCTCCTCTCGGCGGGACACCCAGGGATGAGCAGTTCTTC. It codes for CASSKAPLGGTPRDEQFF. The chain combines TRBV21-1 with TRBJ2-1; TRBD1 is the table's D call and was not checked against the DNA. TRBV21-1 is shown as a pseudogene. The CDR3 sequence is 18 residues long.

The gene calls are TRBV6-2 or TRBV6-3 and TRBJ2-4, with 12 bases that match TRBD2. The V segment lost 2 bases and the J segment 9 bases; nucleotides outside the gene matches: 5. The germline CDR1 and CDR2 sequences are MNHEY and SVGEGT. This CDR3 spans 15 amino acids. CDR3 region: CASSYQLAGGSIQYF. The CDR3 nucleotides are TGTGCCAGCAGTTACCAACTAGCGGGGGGAAGCATTCAGTACTTC.

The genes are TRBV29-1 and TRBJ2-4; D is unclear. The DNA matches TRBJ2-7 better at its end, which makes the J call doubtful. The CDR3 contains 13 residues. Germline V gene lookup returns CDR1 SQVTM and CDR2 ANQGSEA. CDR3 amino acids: CSVTLDGSYEQYF. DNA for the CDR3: TGCAGCGTCACTTTGGACGGCTCCTACGAGCAGTACTTC.

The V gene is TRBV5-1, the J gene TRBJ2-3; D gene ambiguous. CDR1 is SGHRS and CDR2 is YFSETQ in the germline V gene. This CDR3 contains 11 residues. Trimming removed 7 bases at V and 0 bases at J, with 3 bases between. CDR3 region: CASDSTDTQYF. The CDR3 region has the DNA TGCGCCAGCGACAGCACAGATACGCAGTATTTT.

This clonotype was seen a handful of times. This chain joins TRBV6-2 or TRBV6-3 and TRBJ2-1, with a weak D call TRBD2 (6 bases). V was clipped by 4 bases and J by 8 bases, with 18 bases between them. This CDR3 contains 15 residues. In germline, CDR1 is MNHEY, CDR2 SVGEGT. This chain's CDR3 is CASSLLPNGGDEQFF. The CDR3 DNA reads TGTGCCAGCAGTTTACTCCCTAACGGAGGGGATGAGCAGTTCTTC.

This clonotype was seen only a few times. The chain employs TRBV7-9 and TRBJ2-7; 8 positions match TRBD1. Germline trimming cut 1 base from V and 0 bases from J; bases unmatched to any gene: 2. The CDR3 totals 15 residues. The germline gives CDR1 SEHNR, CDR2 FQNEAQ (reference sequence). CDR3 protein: CASSLGTGISYEQYF. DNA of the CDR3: TGTGCCAGCAGCTTAGGGACAGGGATCTCCTACGAGCAGTACTTC.

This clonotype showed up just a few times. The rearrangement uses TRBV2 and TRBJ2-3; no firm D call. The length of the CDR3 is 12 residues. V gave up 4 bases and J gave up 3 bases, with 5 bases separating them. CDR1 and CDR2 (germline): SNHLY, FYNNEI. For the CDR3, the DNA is TGTGCCAGCAGTGGCTGGACAGATACGCAGTATTTT. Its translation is CASSGWTDTQYF. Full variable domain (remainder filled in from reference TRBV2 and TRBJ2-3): EPEVTQTPSHQVTQMGQEVILRCVPISNHLYFYWYRQILGQKVEFLVSFYNNEISEKSEIFDDQFSVERPDGSNFTLKIRSTKLEDSAMYFCASSGWTDTQYFGPGTRLTVL.

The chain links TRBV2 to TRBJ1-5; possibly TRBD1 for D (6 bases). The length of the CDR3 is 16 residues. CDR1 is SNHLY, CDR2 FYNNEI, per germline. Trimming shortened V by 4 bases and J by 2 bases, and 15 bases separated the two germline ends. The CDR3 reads CASSGAGVLGNQPQHF. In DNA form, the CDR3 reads TGTGCCAGCAGTGGGGCAGGGGTTCTTGGCAATCAGCCCCAGCATTTT.

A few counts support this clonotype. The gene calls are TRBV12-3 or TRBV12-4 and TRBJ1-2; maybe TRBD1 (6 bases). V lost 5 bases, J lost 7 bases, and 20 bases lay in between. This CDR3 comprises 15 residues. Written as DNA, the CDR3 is TGTGCCAGCAGTGGACTACAGAGGGGGATGCCTGGCTACACCTTC. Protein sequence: CASSGLQRGMPGYTF.

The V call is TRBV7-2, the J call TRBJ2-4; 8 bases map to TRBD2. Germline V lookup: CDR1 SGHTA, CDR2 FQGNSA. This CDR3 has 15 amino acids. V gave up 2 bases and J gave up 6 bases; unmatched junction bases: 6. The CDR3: CASSLSGTRGNIQYF. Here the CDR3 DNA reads TGTGCCAGCAGCTTATCCGGGACTAGGGGAAACATTCAGTACTTC.

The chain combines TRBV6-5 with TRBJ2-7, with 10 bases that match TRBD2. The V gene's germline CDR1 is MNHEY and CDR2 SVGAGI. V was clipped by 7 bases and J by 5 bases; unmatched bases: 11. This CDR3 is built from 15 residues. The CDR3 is CASMISSGSRHEQYF. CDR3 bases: TGTGCCAGCATGATCTCTAGCGGGAGTAGACACGAGCAGTACTTC.

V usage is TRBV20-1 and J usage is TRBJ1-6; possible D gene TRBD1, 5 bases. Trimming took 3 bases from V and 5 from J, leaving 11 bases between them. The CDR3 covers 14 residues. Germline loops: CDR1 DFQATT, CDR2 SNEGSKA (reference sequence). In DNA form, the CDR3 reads TGCAGTGCTAGGGGCGGGACGGATAATTCACCCCTCCACTTT. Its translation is CSARGGTDNSPLHF.

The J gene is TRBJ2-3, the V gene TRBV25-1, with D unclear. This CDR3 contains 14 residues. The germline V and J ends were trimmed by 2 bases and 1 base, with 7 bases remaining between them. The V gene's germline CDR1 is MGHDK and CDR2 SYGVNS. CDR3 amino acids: CASSERRGTDTQYF. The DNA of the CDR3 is TGTGCCAGCAGTGAAAGACGGGGCACAGATACGCAGTATTTT.

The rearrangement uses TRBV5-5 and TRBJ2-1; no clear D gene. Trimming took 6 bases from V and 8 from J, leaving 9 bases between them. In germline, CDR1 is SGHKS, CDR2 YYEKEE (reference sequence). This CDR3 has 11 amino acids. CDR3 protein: CASTNWDEQFF. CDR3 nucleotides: TGTGCCAGCACCAATTGGGATGAGCAGTTCTTC.

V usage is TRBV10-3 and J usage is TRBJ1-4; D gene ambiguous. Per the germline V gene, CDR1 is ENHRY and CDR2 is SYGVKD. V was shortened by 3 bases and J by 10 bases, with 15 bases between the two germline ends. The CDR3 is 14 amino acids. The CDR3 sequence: CAISDLDSDGKLFF. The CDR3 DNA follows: TGTGCCATCAGTGATTTGGACTCCGATGGAAAACTGTTTTTT.

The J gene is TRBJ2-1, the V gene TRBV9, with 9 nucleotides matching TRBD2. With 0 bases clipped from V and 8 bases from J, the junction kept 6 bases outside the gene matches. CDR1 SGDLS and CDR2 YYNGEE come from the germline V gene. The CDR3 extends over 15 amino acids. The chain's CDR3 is CASSVVGSGGYEQFF. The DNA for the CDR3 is TGTGCCAGCAGCGTAGTCGGTAGCGGGGGATATGAGCAGTTCTTC.

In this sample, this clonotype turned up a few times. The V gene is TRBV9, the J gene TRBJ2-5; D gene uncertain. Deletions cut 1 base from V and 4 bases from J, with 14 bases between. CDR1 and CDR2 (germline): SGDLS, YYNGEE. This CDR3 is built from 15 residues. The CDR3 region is CASSVRPSPLETQYF. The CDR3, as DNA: TGTGCCAGCAGCGTAAGGCCCAGCCCTTTAGAGACCCAGTACTTC.

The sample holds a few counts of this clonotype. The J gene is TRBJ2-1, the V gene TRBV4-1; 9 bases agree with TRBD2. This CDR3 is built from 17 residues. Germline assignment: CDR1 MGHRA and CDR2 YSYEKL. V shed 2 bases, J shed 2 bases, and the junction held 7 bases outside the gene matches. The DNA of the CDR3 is TGCGCCAGCAGCCAACCGAAGCGGGAGGTAACCTACAATGAGCAGTTCTTC. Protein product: CASSQPKREVTYNEQFF.

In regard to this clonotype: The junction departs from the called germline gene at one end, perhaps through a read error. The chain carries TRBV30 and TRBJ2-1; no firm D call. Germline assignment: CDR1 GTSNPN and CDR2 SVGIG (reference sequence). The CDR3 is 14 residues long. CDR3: CAWSVGLSYNEQLF. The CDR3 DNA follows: TGTGCCTGGAGTGTGGGTCTTTCCTACAATGAGCAGTTATTC. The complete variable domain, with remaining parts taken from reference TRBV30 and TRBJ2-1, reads SQTIHQWPATLVQPVGSPLSLECTVEGTSNPNLYWYRQAAGRGLQLLFYSVGIGQISSEVPQNLSASRPQDRQFILSSKKLLLSDSGFYLCAWSVGLSYNEQLFGPGTRLTVL.

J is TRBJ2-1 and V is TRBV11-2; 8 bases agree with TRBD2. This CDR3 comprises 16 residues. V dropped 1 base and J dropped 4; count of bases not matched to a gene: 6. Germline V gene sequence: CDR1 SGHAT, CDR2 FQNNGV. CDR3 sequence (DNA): TGTGCCAGCAGCTTAGGCGCGGGAGGCAATTACAATGAGCAGTTCTTC. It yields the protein CASSLGAGGNYNEQFF.

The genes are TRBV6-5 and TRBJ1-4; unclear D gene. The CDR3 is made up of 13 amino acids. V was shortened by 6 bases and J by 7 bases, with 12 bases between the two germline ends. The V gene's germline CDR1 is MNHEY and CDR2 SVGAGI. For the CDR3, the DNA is TGTGCCAGCAGGGACGACTCCGGTGAAAAACTGTTTTTT. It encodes CASRDDSGEKLFF.

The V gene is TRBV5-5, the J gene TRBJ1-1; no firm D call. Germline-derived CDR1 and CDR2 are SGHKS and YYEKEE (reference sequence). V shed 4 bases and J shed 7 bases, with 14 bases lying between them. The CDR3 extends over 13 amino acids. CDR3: CASSPRGVDEAFF. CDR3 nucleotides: TGTGCCAGCAGCCCACGGGGAGTGGATGAAGCTTTCTTT.

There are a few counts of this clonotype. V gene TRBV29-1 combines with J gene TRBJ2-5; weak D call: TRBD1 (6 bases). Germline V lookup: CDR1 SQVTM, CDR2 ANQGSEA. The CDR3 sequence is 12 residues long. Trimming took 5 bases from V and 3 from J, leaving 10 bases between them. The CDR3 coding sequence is TGCAGCGTTTGGACAGCAGAAGAGACCCAGTACTTC. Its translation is CSVWTAEETQYF.

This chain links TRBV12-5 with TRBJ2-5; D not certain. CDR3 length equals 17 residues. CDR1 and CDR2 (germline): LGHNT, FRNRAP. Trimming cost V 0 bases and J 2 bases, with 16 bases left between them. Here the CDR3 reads CASGLVRNTHQQETQYF. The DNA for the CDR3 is TGTGCTAGTGGTTTGGTAAGGAACACTCACCAACAAGAGACCCAGTACTTC.

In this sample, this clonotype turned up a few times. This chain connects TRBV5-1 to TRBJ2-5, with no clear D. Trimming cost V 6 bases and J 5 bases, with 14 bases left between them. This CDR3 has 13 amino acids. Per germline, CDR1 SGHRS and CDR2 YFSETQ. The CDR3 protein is CASKKGDSETQYF. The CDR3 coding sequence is TGCGCCAGCAAAAAAGGCGATTCGGAGACCCAGTACTTC.

The CDR3 DNA sequence: TGCGCCAGCAGCTTCGGAGCTTCCGGGGGAGGCGAGCAGTACTTC. Residues: CASSFGASGGGEQYF. V and J are TRBV5-1 and TRBJ2-7; D is possibly TRBD2 (6 bases). V was trimmed by 2 bases and J by 6 bases, leaving 18 bases between them. The CDR3 consists of 15 residues. Looked up from germline, CDR1 is SGHRS and CDR2 is YFSETQ.

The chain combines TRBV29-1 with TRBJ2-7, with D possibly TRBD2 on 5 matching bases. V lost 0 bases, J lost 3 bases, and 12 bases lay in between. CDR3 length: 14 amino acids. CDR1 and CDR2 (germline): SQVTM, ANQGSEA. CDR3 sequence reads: CSVEDLEAVYEQYF. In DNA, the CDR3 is TGCAGCGTTGAAGATCTGGAGGCTGTCTACGAGCAGTACTTC.